Sequencing of this T cell receptor (beta chain) was carried out in a study of graft-versus-host responses after intestinal transplantation. Study-wide points: There was an association between peak levels of circulating GvH clones and early post-transplant HvG declines. Where graft-donor T cell macrochimerism was present, patients had high graft-versus-host to host-versus-graft clonal ratios in allografts.

Processed graft tissue released its intraepithelial and lamina propria lymphocytes. The V and J ends lost 8 bases and 6 bases, in that order; junction bases with no gene match: 14. The CDR3 is made up of 15 amino acids. CDR1 and CDR2 (germline): SGHAT, FQNNGV. The protocol was immunoSEQ multiplex PCR, while the TCRdb copy is restricted to in-frame clones and leaves out a portion. The table records 15,000 or so clones, under 70% of them present only once. In this sample, this clone turned up a few times. Its antigen is unknown. This chain links TRBV11-2 with TRBJ2-3; the match to TRBD2 covers 7 bases. The specimen comprised ileum tissue, sampled around 98 weeks after intestinal transplantation. This clonotype was obtained from a human patient who received an intestinal transplant, so some T cells may come from the graft donor. CDR3 in DNA: TGTGCCAGCCCAGGGAGGGACTTCGGGTGGGATACGCAGTATTTT. This encodes CASPGRDFGWDTQYF.